This T cell receptor beta chain came from a study of T cell responses to AZD1222 COVID-19 vaccine (dated by TCRdb to about 2021). Looking at the study overall: A total of 230 to 250 trial participants underwent TCR sequencing, of whom some 210 received two doses of AZD1222 and some 26 received two doses of the MenACWY control vaccine. Trial participants were enrolled by age into subgroups of 18-55, 56-69 and 70-plus years, and around 150, 29 and 61 TCR-sequenced participants, respectively, were included in these subgroups.

Turning to this clone: The specificity of this receptor is unknown. The record has no base qualities; no much larger clone is one base away.

The CDR3 regions of human TCRbeta chains were subjected to immunosequencing. The original methods were these. TCRs in the repertoires were matched against a reference library of SARS-CoV-2-specific TCRs that had been generated with the MIRA antigen-specificity platform. Breadth meant the fraction of unique TCRs that were SARS-CoV-2-associated, whereas depth meant the fraction of total T cells that were SARS-CoV-2-associated. Using the MIRA data, every spike-specific TCR was mapped to the spike region that the TCR reacted to and assigned to either a CD4 or a CD8 class. Log10-transformed breadth and depth values were compared by one-way ANOVA with Sidak's multiple comparisons tests. TCRdb obtained this table from immuneACCESS and retained in-frame rearrangements with V and J assigned. These tables miss some clones; where compared with another copy, unresolved V genes account for less than half of the shortfall, and the remainder is unexplained. From that table come the V and J calls and clone size; the DNA was used to work out D and trimming. Here the sample has some 130,000 clones; roughly 90% occur a single time. Of the sample, 3% to 4% falls within the top ten clones.

The investigation overall reported the following: The vaccine-associated CD4 TCRs covered the entire spike protein, and the dominant responses fell in regions 160-218 and 743-854. Spike-specific TCR breadth and depth rose significantly after two AZD1222 doses compared with day 0 and with MenACWY recipients. Participants were mostly white British, with more females than males. The authors suggested clonal diversity may have been underestimated. Epitopes outside the regions mutated in the B.1.351 and B.1.1.7 variants were reportedly recognized by nearly half of the unique spike-specific TCRs. Because no samples from the day 14 peak response were available, repertoires could be characterized only after the peak T cell response. Conclusions about previously exposed vaccinees were limited because only 5 or 6 AZD1222 recipients were SARS-CoV-2 seropositive at baseline. The 56-69-year group was small, and its depth increase did not reach significance, likely because of low power.

Sample time point, as interpreted from the label and publication: about 28 days (+/-7) after the second vaccine dose. Because spike-specific TCR depth and breadth did not differ between the two schedules, AZD1222 recipients who got a second dose at roughly 4 weeks were pooled with those who got a second dose at roughly 12 weeks. Vaccinee samples came from UK trials COV001 and COV002, including a single-blind randomized controlled phase 2/3 trial of AZD1222 (ChAdOx1 nCoV-19) in healthy adults. For TCRbeta chain sequencing, PBMC samples were collected from trial participants at day 0 and at day 28 after the second dose. Reading the germline V gene (reference sequence) gives CDR1 DFQATT and CDR2 SNEGSKA. At the junction V is shortened by 6 bases and J by 6 bases, with 11 bases in between. Including the terminal cysteine and phenylalanine, the CDR3 comprises 11 residues. Only CDR3 DNA remains: 33 bases, in frame from the first base.

Source: peripheral blood, taken 28 days after the second AZD1222 dose. The TCR comes from an adult who received the AZD1222 COVID-19 vaccine. The chain employs TRBV20-1 and TRBJ1-1; the D gene assignment is ambiguous. The DNA reads TGCAGTGCGATGGTGGTGGCTGAAGCTTTCTTT. Translated, this gives CSAMVVAEAFF.